Listed here are 32 T cell receptor beta chains from one sample, sequenced in a study of blood T cells in healthy people across ages. Alongside a J-beta primer mix, a sample-barcoded 5' primer served in a second PCR lasting roughly 6 to 11 cycles. From the 5' RACE reads, TCRdb called clonotypes with MiXCR, one entry per CDR3 protein. The sample lists around 500,000 distinct CDR3 sequences; about 26% were seen once. The same data also went into a second study, on T cells of mothers and their children.

The specimen sequenced was blood. These receptor sequences come from a boy aged 2 to 10 in good health.

This chain connects TRBV5-1 to TRBJ2-7; tentatively, D is TRBD1 or TRBD2 (5 bases each). Between the trimmed V and J ends, which lost 7 bases and 2 bases, there was a span of 10 bases. CDR3 length equals 12 residues. CDR1 SGHRS and CDR2 YFSETQ come from the germline V gene. The CDR3 is CASGTVAYEQYF. In DNA form, the CDR3 reads TGCGCCAGCGGGACGGTTGCCTACGAGCAGTACTTC. Variable domain in full (rest from reference TRBV5-1 and TRBJ2-7): KAGVTQTPRYLIKTRGQQVTLSCSPISGHRSVSWYQQTPGQGLQFLFEYFSETQRNKGNFPGRFSGRQFSNSRSEMNVSTLELGDSALYLCASGTVAYEQYFGPGTRLTVT.

The chain has TRBV25-1 and TRBJ2-6; D may be TRBD1 or TRBD2 (5 bases each). This CDR3 region has 16 residues. Germline assignment: CDR1 MGHDK and CDR2 SYGVNS. V gave up 2 bases and J gave up 0 bases, with 8 bases separating them. The CDR3 reads CASSEPGGSGANVLTF. The CDR3 nucleotides are TGTGCCAGCAGTGAACCTGGGGGCTCTGGGGCCAACGTCCTGACTTTC.

This clonotype was recorded a few times. This chain links TRBV4-1 with TRBJ1-5, with D tentatively TRBD1 (6 bases). The CDR3 length is 17 residues. Germline CDR1 reads MGHRA; CDR2 reads YSYEKL. V lost 4 bases to trimming and J lost 9 bases, with 25 bases between them. This chain's CDR3 is CASSLVRGGLPIPPQHF. DNA of the CDR3: TGCGCCAGCAGCCTTGTTAGAGGGGGTCTCCCCATACCGCCCCAGCATTTT.

CDR3 sequence reads: CASSEVSGRMDTQYF. DNA of the CDR3: TGTGCCAGCAGTGAGGTTAGCGGCCGGATGGATACGCAGTATTTT. This chain joins TRBV6-1 and TRBJ2-3, with TRBD2 as a possible D gene (6 bases). The CDR3 is 15 amino acids. Deletions cut 3 bases from V and 6 bases from J, with 16 bases between. Germline assignment: CDR1 MNHNS and CDR2 SASEGT.

This clonotype appeared a few times. The CDR3 DNA follows: TGCAGTGCTAGAGCAGGGGGCCTAGCCGAGCAGTACTTC. The encoded protein is CSARAGGLAEQYF. The chain recombines TRBV20-1 with TRBJ2-7; the match to TRBD1 covers 8 bases. This CDR3 is 13 amino acids long. The ends lost 1 base at V and 6 bases at J; junction bases unmatched: 5. Germline loops: CDR1 DFQATT, CDR2 SNEGSKA (reference sequence).

The chain is built from TRBV7-9 and TRBJ2-7; unclear D gene. The CDR3 totals 12 residues. The germline gives CDR1 SEHNR, CDR2 FQNEAQ (reference sequence). V lost 3 bases, J lost 7 bases, and 10 bases lay in between. DNA of the CDR3: TGTGCCAGCAGCTTTAACTACGAGGAGCAGTACTTC. Residues: CASSFNYEEQYF.

The J gene is TRBJ1-1, the V gene TRBV5-1; no clear D gene. The CDR3 length is 14 residues. The V and J ends lost 0 bases and 6 bases respectively, with 12 bases between them. Germline lookup yields CDR1 SGHRS and CDR2 YFSETQ. DNA for the CDR3: TGCGCCAGCAGCTTGGCTGGCGGTTCTGCTGAAGCTTTCTTT. This gives the protein CASSLAGGSAEAFF.

CDR3 coding DNA: TGTGCCAGCAGTTACCGAGCCCGGGAGGCCAACGTCCTGACTTTC. Protein product: CASSYRAREANVLTF. The V gene is TRBV6-5, the J gene TRBJ2-6; D is perhaps TRBD2 (5 bases). The CDR3 extends over 15 amino acids. Germline V gene lookup returns CDR1 MNHEY and CDR2 SVGAGI. V dropped 2 bases and J dropped 6 bases, with 11 bases sitting between them.

This clonotype was counted between two and nine times. The rearrangement uses TRBV6-1 and TRBJ1-2, with 7 bases aligning to TRBD1. V dropped 3 bases and J dropped 8; count of bases not matched to a gene: 6. The CDR3 covers 13 residues. Germline loops: CDR1 MNHNS, CDR2 SASEGT. In nucleotides, the CDR3 is TGTGCCAGCAGTGAGACAGGGCAACCGGGCTACACCTTC. As protein: CASSETGQPGYTF.

The rearrangement uses TRBV4-3 and TRBJ2-1; 8 nucleotides agree with TRBD2. This CDR3 is 19 amino acids long. Trimming took 1 base from V and 2 from J; bases not matched to a gene: 13. The germline gives CDR1 LGHNA, CDR2 YSLEER. The CDR3 sequence is CASSQGNPRLAPPYNEQFF. CDR3 sequence (DNA): TGCGCCAGCAGCCAAGGTAACCCGAGACTAGCGCCCCCCTACAATGAGCAGTTCTTC.

This clonotype showed up just a few times. V usage is TRBV7-6 and J usage is TRBJ2-2; no firm D call. Germline CDR1 reads SGHVS; CDR2 reads FNYEAQ. This CDR3 region has 15 residues. The ends were cut back, 3 bases at V and 0 bases at J, with 8 bases in the middle. Here the CDR3 DNA reads TGTGCCAGCAGCTTTACCCAGCCGAACACCGGGGAGCTGTTTTTT. Amino acid sequence: CASSFTQPNTGELFF.

The gene calls are TRBV6-6 and TRBJ2-7, with D perhaps matching TRBD2 (5 bases). CDR3 length: 15 amino acids. Germline V gene data show CDR1 as MNHNY and CDR2 as SVGAGI (reference sequence). V was pared by 5 bases and J by 3 bases, with 17 bases between. CDR3 nucleotides: TGTGCCAGCAGTCACCGGAGGCTTGAACGCTACGAGCAGTACTTC. It specifies CASSHRRLERYEQYF.

A few counts support this clonotype. The V and J genes are TRBV6-4 and TRBJ2-3; TRBD2 might be the D (5 bases). Germline values: CDR1 MRHNA, CDR2 SNTAGT. CDR3 size: 14 residues. V was cut by 0 bases and J by 9 bases, with 13 bases left in between. The CDR3 nucleotides are TGTGCCAGCAGTGACTCTGGGGAGCCACAAACGCAGTATTTT. Protein product: CASSDSGEPQTQYF.

This sequence joins TRBV5-1 and TRBJ1-2; D gene ambiguous. This CDR3 comprises 13 residues. Germline assignment: CDR1 SGHRS and CDR2 YFSETQ. With 3 bases removed from V and 4 bases from J, the gap between germline ends came to 10 bases. The CDR3 coding sequence is TGCGCCAGCAGCTCAGCAGAGTCCTATGGCTACACCTTC. Protein product: CASSSAESYGYTF. Full variable domain (rest looked up from reference TRBV5-1 and TRBJ1-2): KAGVTQTPRYLIKTRGQQVTLSCSPISGHRSVSWYQQTPGQGLQFLFEYFSETQRNKGNFPGRFSGRQFSNSRSEMNVSTLELGDSALYLCASSSAESYGYTFGSGTRLTVV.

The chain uses TRBV11-2 and TRBJ2-1; TRBD2 agrees at 7 bases. Judging by the DNA end, TRBJ2-5 fits better; the J call may be wrong. This CDR3 is built from 14 residues. Germline values: CDR1 SGHAT, CDR2 FQNNGV. The CDR3 DNA follows: TGTGCCAGCAGCTCGATACTAGCGCAAGAGACCCAGTACTTC. Its translation: CASSSILAQETQYF.

This clonotype was found a few times. This rearrangement joins TRBV10-2 to TRBJ2-5, with 9 bases that match TRBD2. There are 17 residues in the CDR3. Germline lookup yields CDR1 WSHSY and CDR2 SAAADI. Trimming at V came to 0 bases and at J to 5 bases, leaving 10 bases not matched to a gene. The CDR3 region has the DNA TGCGCCAGCAGTGAGTCTGGGGCTAGCGGGGACGGCGAGACCCAGTACTTC. Translated: CASSESGASGDGETQYF.

The chain uses TRBV6-2 or TRBV6-3 and TRBJ2-5, with TRBD2 identical over 7 bases. V lost 4 bases and J lost 5; bases outside the gene matches: 10. Looked up from germline, CDR1 is MNHEY and CDR2 is SVGEGT. The CDR3 contains 15 residues. The CDR3 protein is CASSSGIGRWETQYF. The CDR3 DNA sequence: TGTGCCAGCAGTTCCGGTATCGGGAGGTGGGAGACCCAGTACTTC.

The V and J genes are TRBV12-3 or TRBV12-4 and TRBJ1-6; TRBD1 agrees at 9 bases. V was clipped by 6 bases and J by 7 bases; unmatched bases: 7. This CDR3 has 15 residues. Written as DNA, the CDR3 is TGTGCCAGCAGCGGGACAGGGAATCGGAATTCACCCCTCCACTTT. Translated: CASSGTGNRNSPLHF.

This clonotype was counted a few times. The rearrangement links TRBV7-2 to TRBJ1-2; 12 bases align to TRBD1. This CDR3 comprises 14 residues. Germline CDR1 SGHTA, CDR2 FQGNSA. The V segment lost 3 bases and the J segment 8 bases; nucleotides outside the gene matches: 4. In DNA form, the CDR3 reads TGTGCCAGCAGCTTGGGACAGGGGGCGTGGGGCTACACCTTC. Translating gives CASSLGQGAWGYTF.

The chain has TRBV18 and TRBJ2-5; no reliable D call. Germline assignment: CDR1 KGHSH and CDR2 LQKENI. The CDR3 length is 13 residues. V was clipped by 0 bases and J by 4 bases, with 6 bases between them. CDR3 residues: CASSPPLGETQYF. Here the CDR3 DNA reads TGTGCCAGCTCACCACCCTTAGGAGAGACCCAGTACTTC.

In its sample, this clonotype was seen a few times. A junction end diverges from the germline sequence, so it may reflect a read error. The chain combines TRBV10-3 with TRBJ2-5; a weak D match, TRBD2 (6 bases). The DNA end is more similar to TRBJ2-1, so the J call may be wrong. The germline CDR1 and CDR2 sequences are ENHRY and SYGVKD. CDR3 length equals 15 residues. The CDR3 DNA follows: TGTGCCATCAGTGAGTCGGGGGGTGTTTTCGATGAACAGTTCTTC. Its translation is CAISESGGVFDEQFF.

About this clonotype itself: This clone may be a read error of a much larger clone one base away. The chain carries TRBV24-1 and TRBJ1-2; D unresolved. CDR3 length equals 12 residues. Germline V gene data show CDR1 as KGHDR and CDR2 as SFDVKD. DNA of the CDR3: TGTACCACCAGTGACGAGCTCGGGGGCTACACCTTC. The encoded protein is CTTSDELGGYTF.

J is TRBJ2-7 and V is TRBV12-1; the D segment call TRBD1 is taken from the table without a DNA check. TRBV12-1 is an annotated pseudogene. The CDR3 sequence is 18 residues long. In nucleotides, the CDR3 is TGTGCCAGCAGGCTGAGGTCGGGAATCGGGACAGGGGACCACGAGCAGTACTTC. Amino acid sequence: CASRLRSGIGTGDHEQYF.

Regarding this clonotype: The junction departs from germline at one end; a sequencing error may be responsible. The chain uses TRBV4-3 and TRBJ2-5; 15 bases are shared with TRBD2. Germline CDR1 and CDR2: LGHNA and YSLEER. CDR3 size: 16 residues. CDR3 sequence reads: CASSQDRGLAGGVRFF. The CDR3 coding sequence is TGCGCCAGCAGCCAAGATCGGGGACTAGCGGGAGGAGTTAGGTTCTTC.

The table lists this clonotype with many counts. The CDR3 spells CASSLVLRGGYEQYF. The CDR3 region has the DNA TGTGCCAGCAGCTTAGTCCTAAGGGGGGGCTACGAGCAGTACTTC. The chain has TRBV11-2 and TRBJ2-5; D is perhaps TRBD2 (7 bases). The closer fit of TRBJ2-7 to the DNA end suggests the J call may be wrong. Germline CDR1 and CDR2: SGHAT and FQNNGV. This CDR3 comprises 15 residues.

This clonotype was observed many times. The rearrangement links TRBV5-1 to TRBJ2-5; TRBD1 might be the D (6 bases). CDR3 size: 14 residues. The germline V gene encodes CDR1 SGHRS and CDR2 YFSETQ. V was pared by 0 bases and J by 2 bases, with 8 bases between. The CDR3 nucleotides read TGCGCCAGCAGCTTGGACAGGGTTCAAGAGACCCAGTACTTC. It yields the protein CASSLDRVQETQYF.

This clonotype was counted many times. This rearrangement joins TRBV9 to TRBJ2-3, with D perhaps matching TRBD1 (6 bases). Looked up from germline, CDR1 is SGDLS and CDR2 is YYNGEE. This CDR3 comprises 15 residues. V was trimmed by 0 bases and J by 2 bases, leaving 10 bases between them. The CDR3 DNA reads as TGTGCCAGCAGCGTAGGGACAGCCTACACAGATACGCAGTATTTT. This translates into CASSVGTAYTDTQYF.

The chain uses TRBV7-2 and TRBJ1-3; the D gene is possibly TRBD1 (6 bases). Trimming removed 4 bases at V and 0 bases at J, with 13 bases between. Germline loops: CDR1 SGHTA, CDR2 FQGNSA. This CDR3 spans 16 amino acids. The CDR3 spells CASSSGQPFSGNTIYF. DNA for the CDR3: TGTGCCAGCAGCTCCGGACAGCCATTCTCTGGAAACACCATATATTTT.

A few counts support this clonotype. The CDR3 protein is CASSSNLRTGEQYF. The CDR3 nucleotides read TGTGCCAGTAGTTCGAACCTTAGGACGGGAGAGCAGTACTTC. This chain links TRBV19 with TRBJ2-7; perhaps TRBD2 as D (5 bases). Trimming left V 5 bases short and J 7 bases short, with 18 bases between. The CDR3 spans 14 residues. Germline loops: CDR1 LNHDA, CDR2 SQIVND (reference sequence).

A few counts support this clonotype. The rearrangement links TRBV3-1 to TRBJ1-4; D is uncertain. The CDR3 consists of 13 residues. Trimming stripped 0 bases from V and 8 bases from J, with 7 bases between. Germline CDR1 LGHDT, CDR2 YNNKEL (reference sequence). This chain's CDR3 is CASSQDLEEKLFF. The CDR3 DNA is TGTGCCAGCAGCCAAGATCTCGAGGAAAAACTGTTTTTT. The entire variable domain, with the rest obtained from reference TRBV3-1 and TRBJ1-4, is as follows: DTAVSQTPKYLVTQMGNDKSIKCEQNLGHDTMYWYKQDSKKFLKIMFSYNNKELIINETVPNRFSPKSPDKAHLNLHINSLELGDSAVYFCASSQDLEEKLFFGSGTQLSVL.

Only a few counts were recorded for this clonotype. The V call is TRBV6-2 or TRBV6-3, the J call TRBJ2-1; D might be TRBD1 (6 bases). Looked up from germline, CDR1 is MNHEY and CDR2 is SVGEGT. V lost 0 bases and J 0 bases, leaving 12 bases between the germline ends. This CDR3 has 17 amino acids. The CDR3: CASSYSTGLSSYNEQFF. The CDR3 DNA sequence: TGTGCCAGCAGTTACTCGACAGGATTGAGCTCCTACAATGAGCAGTTCTTC.

The CDR3 loop reads CSVDDVNYGYTF. The CDR3 DNA sequence: TGCAGCGTAGATGATGTTAACTATGGCTACACCTTC. This chain connects TRBV29-1 to TRBJ1-2; D remains ambiguous. Germline CDR1 SQVTM, CDR2 ANQGSEA. The CDR3 loop spans 12 amino acids. V lost 6 bases to trimming and J lost 1 base, with 9 bases between them.